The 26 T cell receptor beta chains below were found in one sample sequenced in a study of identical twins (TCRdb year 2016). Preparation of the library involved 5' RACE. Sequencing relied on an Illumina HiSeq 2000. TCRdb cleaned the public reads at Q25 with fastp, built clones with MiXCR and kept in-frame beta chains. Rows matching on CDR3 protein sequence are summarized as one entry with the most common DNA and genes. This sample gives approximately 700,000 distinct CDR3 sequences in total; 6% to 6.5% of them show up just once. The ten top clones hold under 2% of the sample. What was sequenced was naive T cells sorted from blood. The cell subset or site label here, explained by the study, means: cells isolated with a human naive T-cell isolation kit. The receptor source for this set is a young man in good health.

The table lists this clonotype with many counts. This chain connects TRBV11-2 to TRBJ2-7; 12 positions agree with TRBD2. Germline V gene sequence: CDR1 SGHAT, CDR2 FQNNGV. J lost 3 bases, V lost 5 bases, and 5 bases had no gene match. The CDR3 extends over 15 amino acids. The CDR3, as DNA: TGTGCCAGCAGCCGCTGGACTAGCGGGAACTACGAGCAGTACTTC. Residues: CASSRWTSGNYEQYF.

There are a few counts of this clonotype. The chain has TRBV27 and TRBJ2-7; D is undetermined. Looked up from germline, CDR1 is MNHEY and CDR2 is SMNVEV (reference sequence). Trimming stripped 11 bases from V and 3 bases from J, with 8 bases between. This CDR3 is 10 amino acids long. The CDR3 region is CAGDLYEQYF. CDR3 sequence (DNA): TGTGCCGGAGATCTCTACGAGCAGTACTTC.

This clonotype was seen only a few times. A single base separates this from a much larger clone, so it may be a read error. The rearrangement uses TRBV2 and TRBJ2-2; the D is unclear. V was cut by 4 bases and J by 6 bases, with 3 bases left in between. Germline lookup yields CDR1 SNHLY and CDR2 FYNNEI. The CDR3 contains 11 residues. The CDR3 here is CASSAPGELFF. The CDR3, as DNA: TGTGCCAGCAGTGCCCCCGGGGAGCTGTTTTTT.

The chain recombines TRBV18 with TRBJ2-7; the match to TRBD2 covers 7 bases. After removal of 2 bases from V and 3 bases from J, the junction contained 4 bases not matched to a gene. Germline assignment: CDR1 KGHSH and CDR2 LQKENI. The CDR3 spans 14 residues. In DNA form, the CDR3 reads TGTGCCAGCTCACCAGGGCGGGAGATCTACGAGCAGTACTTC. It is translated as CASSPGREIYEQYF.

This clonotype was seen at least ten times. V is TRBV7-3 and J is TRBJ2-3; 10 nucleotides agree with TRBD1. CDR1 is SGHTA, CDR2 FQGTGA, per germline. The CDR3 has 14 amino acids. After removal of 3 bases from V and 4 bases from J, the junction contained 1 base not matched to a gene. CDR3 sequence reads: CASSFGTGADTQYF. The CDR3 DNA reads TGTGCCAGCAGCTTCGGGACAGGGGCAGATACGCAGTATTTT.

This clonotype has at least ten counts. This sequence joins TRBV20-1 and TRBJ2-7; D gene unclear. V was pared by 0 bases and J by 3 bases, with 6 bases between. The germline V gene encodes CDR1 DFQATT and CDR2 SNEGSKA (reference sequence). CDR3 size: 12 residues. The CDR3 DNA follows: TGCAGTGCTAGAGATGACCTCTACGAGCAGTACTTC. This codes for CSARDDLYEQYF.

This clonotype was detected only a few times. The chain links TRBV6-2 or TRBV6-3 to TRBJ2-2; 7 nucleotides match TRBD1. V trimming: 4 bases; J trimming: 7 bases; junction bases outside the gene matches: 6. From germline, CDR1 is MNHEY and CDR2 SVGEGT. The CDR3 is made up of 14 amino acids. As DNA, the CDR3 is TGTGCCAGCAGTTTGACAGGGTTTGGCGGGGAGCTGTTTTTT. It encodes CASSLTGFGGELFF.

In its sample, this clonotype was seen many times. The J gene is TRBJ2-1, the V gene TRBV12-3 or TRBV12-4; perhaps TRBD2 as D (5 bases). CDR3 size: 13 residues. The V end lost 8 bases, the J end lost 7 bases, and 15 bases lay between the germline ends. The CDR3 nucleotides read TGTGCCAGCCGGGAATTGGATCGTAATGAGCAGTTCTTC. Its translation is CASRELDRNEQFF.

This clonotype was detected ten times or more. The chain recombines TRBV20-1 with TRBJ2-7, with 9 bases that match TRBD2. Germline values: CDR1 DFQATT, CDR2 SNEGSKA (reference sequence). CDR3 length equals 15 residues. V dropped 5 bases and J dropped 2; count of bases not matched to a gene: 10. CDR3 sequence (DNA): TGCAGTGCTGCTGCTCTAGCGGGGAATACCTACGAGCAGTACTTC. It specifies CSAAALAGNTYEQYF.

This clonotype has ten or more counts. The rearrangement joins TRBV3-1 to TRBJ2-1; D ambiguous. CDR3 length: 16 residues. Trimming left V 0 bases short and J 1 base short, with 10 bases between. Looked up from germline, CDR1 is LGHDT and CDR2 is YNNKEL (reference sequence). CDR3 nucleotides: TGTGCCAGCAGCCAAGATGGGGTAGGTTCCTACAATGAGCAGTTCTTC. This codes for CASSQDGVGSYNEQFF.

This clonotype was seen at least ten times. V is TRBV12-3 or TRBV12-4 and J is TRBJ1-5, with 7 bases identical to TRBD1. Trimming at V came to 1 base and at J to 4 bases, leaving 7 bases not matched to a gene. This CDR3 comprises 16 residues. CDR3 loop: CASSLDSGGRNQPQHF. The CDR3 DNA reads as TGTGCCAGCAGTTTAGATTCAGGGGGTCGGAATCAGCCCCAGCATTTT.

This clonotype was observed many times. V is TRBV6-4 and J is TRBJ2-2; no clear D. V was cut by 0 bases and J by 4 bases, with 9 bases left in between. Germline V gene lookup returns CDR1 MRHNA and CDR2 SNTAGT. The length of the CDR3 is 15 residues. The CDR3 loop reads CASSDSLRTTGELFF. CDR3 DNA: TGTGCCAGCAGTGACTCGCTCAGAACCACCGGGGAGCTGTTTTTT.

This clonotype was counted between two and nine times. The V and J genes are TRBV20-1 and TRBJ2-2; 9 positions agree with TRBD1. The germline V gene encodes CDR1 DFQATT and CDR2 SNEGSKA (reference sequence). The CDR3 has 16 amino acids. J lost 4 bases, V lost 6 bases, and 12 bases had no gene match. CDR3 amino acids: CSATPAGTGRTGELFF. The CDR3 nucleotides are TGCAGTGCCACCCCGGCCGGGACAGGGCGCACCGGGGAGCTGTTTTTT.

CDR3 region: CASSNTLREISGANVLTF. In DNA, the CDR3 is TGCGCCAGCAGCAATACACTCAGGGAAATCTCTGGGGCCAACGTCCTGACTTTC. This chain links TRBV5-1 with TRBJ2-6; possibly TRBD1 for D (5 bases). V lost 4 bases and J 0 bases, leaving 17 bases between the germline ends. Germline V CDR1 and CDR2: SGHRS, YFSETQ. The CDR3 extends over 18 amino acids.

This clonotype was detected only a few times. The CDR3 DNA sequence: TGTGCCAGCAGTTACCGGAACTTCTATGGCTACACCTTC. Its protein is CASSYRNFYGYTF. This chain connects TRBV27 to TRBJ1-2; D not certain. This CDR3 region has 13 residues. Trimming removed 4 bases at V and 4 bases at J, with 10 bases between. Germline loops: CDR1 MNHEY, CDR2 SMNVEV (reference sequence).

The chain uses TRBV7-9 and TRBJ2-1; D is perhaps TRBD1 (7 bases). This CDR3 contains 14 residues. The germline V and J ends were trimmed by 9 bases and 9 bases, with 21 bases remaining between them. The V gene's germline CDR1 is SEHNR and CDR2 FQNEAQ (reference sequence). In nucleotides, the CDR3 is TGTGCCAGTCAATCGTCAGGGGGGCAGGGTGAGCAGTTCTTC. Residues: CASQSSGGQGEQFF.

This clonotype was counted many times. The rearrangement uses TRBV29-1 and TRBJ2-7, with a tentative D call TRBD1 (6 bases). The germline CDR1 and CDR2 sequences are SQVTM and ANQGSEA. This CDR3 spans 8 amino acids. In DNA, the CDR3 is TGCAGCGGGGGGCGGTTCTCGGTC. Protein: CSGGRFSV.

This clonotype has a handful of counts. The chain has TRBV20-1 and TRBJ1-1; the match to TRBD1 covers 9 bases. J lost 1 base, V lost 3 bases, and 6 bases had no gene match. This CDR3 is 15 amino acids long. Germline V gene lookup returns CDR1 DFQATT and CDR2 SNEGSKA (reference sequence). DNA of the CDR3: TGCAGTGCTAGCTCGACAGGGGGGCCGAACACTGAAGCTTTCTTT. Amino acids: CSASSTGGPNTEAFF.

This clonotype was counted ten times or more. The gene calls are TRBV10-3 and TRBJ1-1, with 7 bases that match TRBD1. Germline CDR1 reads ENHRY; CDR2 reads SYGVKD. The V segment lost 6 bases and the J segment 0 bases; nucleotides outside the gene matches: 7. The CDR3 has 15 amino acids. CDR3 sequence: CAIRVDRQLNTEAFF. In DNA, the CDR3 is TGTGCCATCAGAGTGGACAGGCAACTGAACACTGAAGCTTTCTTT.

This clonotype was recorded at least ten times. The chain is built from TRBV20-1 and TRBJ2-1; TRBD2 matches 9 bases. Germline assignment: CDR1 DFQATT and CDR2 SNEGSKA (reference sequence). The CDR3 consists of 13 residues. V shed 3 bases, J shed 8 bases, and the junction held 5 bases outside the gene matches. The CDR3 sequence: CSASIAGVHEQFF. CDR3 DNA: TGCAGTGCTAGTATAGCGGGAGTGCATGAGCAGTTCTTC.

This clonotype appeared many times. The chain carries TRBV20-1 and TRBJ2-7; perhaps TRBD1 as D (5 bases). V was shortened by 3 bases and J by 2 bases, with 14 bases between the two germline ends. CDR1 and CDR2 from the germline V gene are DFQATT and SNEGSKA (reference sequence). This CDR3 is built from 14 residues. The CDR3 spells CSASTGRVAYEQYF. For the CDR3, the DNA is TGCAGTGCTAGTACCGGCAGGGTGGCCTACGAGCAGTACTTC.

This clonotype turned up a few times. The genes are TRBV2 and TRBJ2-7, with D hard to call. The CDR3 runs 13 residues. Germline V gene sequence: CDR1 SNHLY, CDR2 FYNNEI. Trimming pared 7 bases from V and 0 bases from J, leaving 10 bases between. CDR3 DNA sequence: TGTGCCAGCATGAGTCGGAGCTCCTACGAGCAGTACTTC. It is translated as CASMSRSSYEQYF.

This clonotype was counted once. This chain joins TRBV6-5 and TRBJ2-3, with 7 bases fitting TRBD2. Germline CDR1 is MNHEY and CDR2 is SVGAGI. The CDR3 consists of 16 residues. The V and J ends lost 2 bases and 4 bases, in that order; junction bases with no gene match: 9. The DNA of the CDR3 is TGTGCCAGCAGTTACAGCGTTGCGGGAGACCCAGATACGCAGTATTTT. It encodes CASSYSVAGDPDTQYF.

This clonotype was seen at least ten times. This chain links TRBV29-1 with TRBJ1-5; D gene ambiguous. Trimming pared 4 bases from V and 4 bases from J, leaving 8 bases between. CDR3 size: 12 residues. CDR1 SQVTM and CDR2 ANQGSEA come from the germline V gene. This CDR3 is CSVGEVNQPQHF. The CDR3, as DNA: TGCAGCGTTGGGGAGGTGAATCAGCCCCAGCATTTT.

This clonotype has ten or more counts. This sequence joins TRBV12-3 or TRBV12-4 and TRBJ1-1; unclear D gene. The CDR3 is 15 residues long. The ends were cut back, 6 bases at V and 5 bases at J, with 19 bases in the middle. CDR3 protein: CASSPEAVWGTEAFF. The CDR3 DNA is TGTGCCAGCAGCCCCGAAGCCGTTTGGGGAACTGAAGCTTTCTTT.

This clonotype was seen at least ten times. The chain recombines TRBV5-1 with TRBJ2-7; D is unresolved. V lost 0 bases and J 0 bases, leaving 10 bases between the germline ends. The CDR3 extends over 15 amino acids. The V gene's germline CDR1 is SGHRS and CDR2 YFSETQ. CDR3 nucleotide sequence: TGCGCCAGCAGCTTGGTAGGACGAGGCTCCTACGAGCAGTACTTC. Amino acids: CASSLVGRGSYEQYF.